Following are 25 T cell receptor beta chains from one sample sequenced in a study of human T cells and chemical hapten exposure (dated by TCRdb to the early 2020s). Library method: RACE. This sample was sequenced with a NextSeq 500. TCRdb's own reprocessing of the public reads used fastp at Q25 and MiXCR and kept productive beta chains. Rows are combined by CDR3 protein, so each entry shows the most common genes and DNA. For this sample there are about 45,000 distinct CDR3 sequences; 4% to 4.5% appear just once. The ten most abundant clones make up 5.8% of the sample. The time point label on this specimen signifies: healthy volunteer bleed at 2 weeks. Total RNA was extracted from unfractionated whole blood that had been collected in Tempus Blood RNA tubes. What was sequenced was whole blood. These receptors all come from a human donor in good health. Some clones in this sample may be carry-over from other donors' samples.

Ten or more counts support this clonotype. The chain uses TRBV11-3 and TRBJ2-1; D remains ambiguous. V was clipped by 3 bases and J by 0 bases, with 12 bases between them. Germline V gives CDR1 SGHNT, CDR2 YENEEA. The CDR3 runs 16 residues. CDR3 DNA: TGTGCCAGCAGCTTTGGAGCGTCACCCTCCTACAATGAGCAGTTCTTC. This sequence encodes CASSFGASPSYNEQFF.

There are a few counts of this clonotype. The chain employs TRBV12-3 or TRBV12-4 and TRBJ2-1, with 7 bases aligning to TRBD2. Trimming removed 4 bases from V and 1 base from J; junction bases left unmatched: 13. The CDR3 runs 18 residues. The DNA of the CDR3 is TGTGCCAGCAGTTCCTCAGGGATTTGGACTAGGTCCTACAATGAGCAGTTCTTC. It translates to CASSSSGIWTRSYNEQFF.

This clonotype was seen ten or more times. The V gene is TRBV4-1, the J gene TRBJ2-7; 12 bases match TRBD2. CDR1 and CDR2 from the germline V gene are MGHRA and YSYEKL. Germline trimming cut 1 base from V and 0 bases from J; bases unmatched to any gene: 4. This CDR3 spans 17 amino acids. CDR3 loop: CASSQVLAGGSSYEQYF. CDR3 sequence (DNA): TGCGCCAGCAGCCAAGTCCTAGCGGGAGGGAGCTCCTACGAGCAGTACTTC.

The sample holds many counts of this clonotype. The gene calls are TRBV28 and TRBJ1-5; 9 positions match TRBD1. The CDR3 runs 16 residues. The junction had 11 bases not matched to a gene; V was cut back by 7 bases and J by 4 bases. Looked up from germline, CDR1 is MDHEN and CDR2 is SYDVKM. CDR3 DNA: TGTGCCAGCACCAGACCCGGGACAGGGACTAATCAGCCCCAGCATTTT. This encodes CASTRPGTGTNQPQHF. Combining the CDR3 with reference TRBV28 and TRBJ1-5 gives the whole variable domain DVKVTQSSRYLVKRTGEKVFLECVQDMDHENMFWYRQDPGLGLRLIYFSYDVKMKEKGDIPEGYSVSREKKERFSLILESASTNQTSMYLCASTRPGTGTNQPQHFGDGTRLSIL.

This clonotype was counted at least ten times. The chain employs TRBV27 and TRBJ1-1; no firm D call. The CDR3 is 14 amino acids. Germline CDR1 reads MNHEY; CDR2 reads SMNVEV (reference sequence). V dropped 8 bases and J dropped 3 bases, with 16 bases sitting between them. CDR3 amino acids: CASLGRLMDTEAFF. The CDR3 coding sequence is TGTGCCAGCCTCGGGCGACTGATGGACACTGAAGCTTTCTTT.

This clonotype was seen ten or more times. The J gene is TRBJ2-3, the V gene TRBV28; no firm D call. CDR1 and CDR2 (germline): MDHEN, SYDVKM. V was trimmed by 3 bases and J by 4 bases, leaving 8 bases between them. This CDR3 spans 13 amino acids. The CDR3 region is CASSLNEPDTQYF. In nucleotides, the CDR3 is TGTGCCAGCAGTTTGAACGAACCAGATACGCAGTATTTT.

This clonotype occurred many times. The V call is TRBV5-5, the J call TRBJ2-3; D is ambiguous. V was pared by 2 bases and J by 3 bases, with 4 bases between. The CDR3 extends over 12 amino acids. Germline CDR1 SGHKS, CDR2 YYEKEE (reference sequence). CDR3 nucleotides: TGTGCCAGCAGCTTTGGGACAGATACGCAGTATTTT. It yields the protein CASSFGTDTQYF. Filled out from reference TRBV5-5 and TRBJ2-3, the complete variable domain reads DAGVTQSPTHLIKTRGQQVTLRCSPISGHKSVSWYQQVLGQGPQFIFQYYEKEERGRGNFPDRFSARQFPNYSSELNVNALLLGDSALYLCASSFGTDTQYFGPGTRLTVL.

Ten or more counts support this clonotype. CDR3 residues: CASSAPGLGAKETQYF. CDR3 nucleotides: TGTGCCAGCAGTGCACCGGGACTAGGGGCTAAAGAGACCCAGTACTTC. V usage is TRBV27 and J usage is TRBJ2-5; TRBD2 agrees at 8 bases. Looked up from germline, CDR1 is MNHEY and CDR2 is SMNVEV (reference sequence). Trimming cost V 5 bases and J 3 bases; bases outside gene matches: 11. CDR3 length: 16 residues.

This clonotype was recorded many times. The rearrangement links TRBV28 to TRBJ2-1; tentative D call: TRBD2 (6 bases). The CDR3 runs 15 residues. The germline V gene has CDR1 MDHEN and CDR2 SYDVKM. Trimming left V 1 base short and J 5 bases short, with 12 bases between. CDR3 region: CASSLFGSRNNEQFF. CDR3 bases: TGTGCCAGCAGTTTATTCGGGAGTCGAAACAATGAGCAGTTCTTC.

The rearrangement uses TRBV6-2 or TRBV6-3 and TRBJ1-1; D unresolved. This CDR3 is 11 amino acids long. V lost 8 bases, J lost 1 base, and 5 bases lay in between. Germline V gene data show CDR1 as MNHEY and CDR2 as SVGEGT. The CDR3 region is CASGGNTEAFF. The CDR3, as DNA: TGTGCCAGCGGAGGGAACACTGAAGCTTTCTTT.

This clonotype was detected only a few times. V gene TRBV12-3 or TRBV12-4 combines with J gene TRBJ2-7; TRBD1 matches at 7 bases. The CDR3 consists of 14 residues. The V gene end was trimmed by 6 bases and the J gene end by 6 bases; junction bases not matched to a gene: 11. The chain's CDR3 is CASSRGETGFEQYF. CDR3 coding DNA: TGTGCCAGCAGCCGAGGGGAGACAGGGTTCGAGCAGTACTTC.

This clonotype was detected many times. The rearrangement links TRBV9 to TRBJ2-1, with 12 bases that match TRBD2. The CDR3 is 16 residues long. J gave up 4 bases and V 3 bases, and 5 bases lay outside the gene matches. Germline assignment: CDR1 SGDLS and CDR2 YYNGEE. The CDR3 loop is CASSALAGGGYNEQFF. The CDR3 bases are TGTGCCAGCAGCGCCCTAGCGGGAGGGGGGTACAATGAGCAGTTCTTC.

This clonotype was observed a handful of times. The CDR3 nucleotides are TGTGCCAGCAGTGAATGGAACAGTTTCACAGATACGCAGTATTTT. It encodes CASSEWNSFTDTQYF. The V and J genes are TRBV25-1 and TRBJ2-3; D is ambiguous. Per germline, CDR1 MGHDK and CDR2 SYGVNS. V gave up 1 base and J gave up 2 bases, with 10 bases separating them. The CDR3 is 15 residues long. Variable domain in full (rest from reference TRBV25-1 and TRBJ2-3): EADIYQTPRYLVIGTGKKITLECSQTMGHDKMYWYQQDPGMELHLIHYSYGVNSTEKGDLSSESTVSRIRTEHFPLTLESARPSHTSQYLCASSEWNSFTDTQYFGPGTRLTVL.

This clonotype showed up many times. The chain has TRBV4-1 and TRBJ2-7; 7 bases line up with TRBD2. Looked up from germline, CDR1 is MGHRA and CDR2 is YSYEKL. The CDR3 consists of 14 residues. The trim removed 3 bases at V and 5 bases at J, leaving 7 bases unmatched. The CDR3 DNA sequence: TGCGCCAGCAGCCAGGCCCTTGGGGGGGACGAGCAGTACTTC. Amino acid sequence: CASSQALGGDEQYF.

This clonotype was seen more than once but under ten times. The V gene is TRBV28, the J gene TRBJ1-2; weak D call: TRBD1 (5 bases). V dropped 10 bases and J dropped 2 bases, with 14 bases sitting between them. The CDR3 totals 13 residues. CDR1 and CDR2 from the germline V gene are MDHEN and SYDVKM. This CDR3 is CAISPRDNYGYTF. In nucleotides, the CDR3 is TGTGCCATCTCCCCCCGGGACAACTATGGCTACACCTTC.

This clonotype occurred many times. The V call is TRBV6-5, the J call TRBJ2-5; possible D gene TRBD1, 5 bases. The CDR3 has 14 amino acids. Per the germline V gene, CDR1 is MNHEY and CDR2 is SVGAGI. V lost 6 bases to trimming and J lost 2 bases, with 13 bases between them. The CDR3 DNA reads TGTGCCAGCAGCGCCGACAGAGGTCAAGAGACCCAGTACTTC. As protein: CASSADRGQETQYF.

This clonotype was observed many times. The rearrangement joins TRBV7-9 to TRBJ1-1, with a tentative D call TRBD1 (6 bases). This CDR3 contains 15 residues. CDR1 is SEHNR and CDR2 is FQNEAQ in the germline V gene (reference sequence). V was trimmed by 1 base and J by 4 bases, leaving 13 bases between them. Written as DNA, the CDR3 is TGTGCCAGCAGCTTAGGCACAGGGTCGAGCACTGAAGCTTTCTTT. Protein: CASSLGTGSSTEAFF. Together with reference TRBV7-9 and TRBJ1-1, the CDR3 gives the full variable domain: DTGVSQNPRHKITKRGQNVTFRCDPISEHNRLYWYRQTLGQGPEFLTYFQNEAQLEKSRLLSDRFSAERPKGSFSTLEIQRTEQGDSAMYLCASSLGTGSSTEAFFGQGTRLTVV.

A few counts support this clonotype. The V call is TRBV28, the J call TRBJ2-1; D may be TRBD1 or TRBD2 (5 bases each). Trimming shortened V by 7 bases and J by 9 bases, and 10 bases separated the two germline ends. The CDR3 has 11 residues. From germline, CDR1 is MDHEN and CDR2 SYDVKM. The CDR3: CASNSGGEQFF. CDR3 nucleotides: TGTGCCAGCAACTCTGGGGGTGAGCAGTTCTTC.

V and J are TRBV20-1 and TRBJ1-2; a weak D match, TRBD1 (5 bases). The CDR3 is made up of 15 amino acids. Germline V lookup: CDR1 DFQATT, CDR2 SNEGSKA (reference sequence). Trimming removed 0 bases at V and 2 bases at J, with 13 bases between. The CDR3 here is CSAREYQGSNYGYTF. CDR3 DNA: TGCAGTGCTAGAGAGTACCAGGGAAGCAACTATGGCTACACCTTC.

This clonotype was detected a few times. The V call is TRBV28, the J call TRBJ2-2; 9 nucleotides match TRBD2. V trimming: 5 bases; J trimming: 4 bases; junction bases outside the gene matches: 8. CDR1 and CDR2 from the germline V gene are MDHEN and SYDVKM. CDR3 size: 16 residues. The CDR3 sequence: CASSPPGLAFTGELFF. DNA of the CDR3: TGTGCCAGCAGTCCGCCGGGACTAGCTTTCACCGGGGAGCTGTTTTTT.

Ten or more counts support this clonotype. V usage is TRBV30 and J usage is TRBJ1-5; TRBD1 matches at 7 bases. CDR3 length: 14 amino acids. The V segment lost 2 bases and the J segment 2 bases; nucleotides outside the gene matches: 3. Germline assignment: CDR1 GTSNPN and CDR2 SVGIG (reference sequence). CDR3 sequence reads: CAWSPGQGNQPQHF. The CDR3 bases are TGTGCCTGGAGTCCCGGACAGGGCAATCAGCCCCAGCATTTT.

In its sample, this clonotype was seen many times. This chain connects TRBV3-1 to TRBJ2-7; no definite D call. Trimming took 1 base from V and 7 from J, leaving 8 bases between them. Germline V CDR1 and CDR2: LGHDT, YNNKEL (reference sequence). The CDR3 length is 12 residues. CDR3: CASSQVLLEQYF. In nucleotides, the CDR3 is TGTGCCAGCAGCCAAGTACTTCTGGAGCAGTACTTC.

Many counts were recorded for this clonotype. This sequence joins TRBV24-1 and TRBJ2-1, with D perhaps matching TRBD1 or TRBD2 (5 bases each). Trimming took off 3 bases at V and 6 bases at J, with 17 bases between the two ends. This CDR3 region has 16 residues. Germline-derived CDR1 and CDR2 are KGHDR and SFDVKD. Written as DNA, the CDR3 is TGTGCCACCAGTGATCCCGGGACGCTAAGGGGCAATGAGCAGTTCTTC. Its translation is CATSDPGTLRGNEQFF.

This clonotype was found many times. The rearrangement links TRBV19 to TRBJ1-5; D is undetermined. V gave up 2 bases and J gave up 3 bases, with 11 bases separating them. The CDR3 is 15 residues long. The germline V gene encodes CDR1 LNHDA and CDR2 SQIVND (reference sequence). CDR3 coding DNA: TGTGCCAGTAGTATATCCCGGAGAAACAATCAGCCCCAGCATTTT. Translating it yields CASSISRRNNQPQHF.

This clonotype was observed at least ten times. In nucleotides, the CDR3 is TGTGCCAGCAGATGGACCGGGACGGCCTCCGAGCAGTACTTC. It yields the protein CASRWTGTASEQYF. The V call is TRBV28, the J call TRBJ2-7; TRBD1 or TRBD2 may be the D gene (5 bases each). The CDR3 has 14 amino acids. Germline V gene sequence: CDR1 MDHEN, CDR2 SYDVKM. The V end lost 6 bases, the J end lost 6 bases, and 18 bases lay between the germline ends.